The T cell receptor beta chain described here comes from a study of identical twins (dated by TCRdb to about 2016). With respect to the entire study: TCR alpha and beta repertoires from monozygotic twins, unrelated adults of various ages and cord blood were deep-sequenced to test whether fetal clonotypes persist. Replicate twin experiments were performed at different times using different library preparation protocols to rule out contamination. General study outcomes and caveats: Fewer insertions were carried by abundant cord blood beta clonotypes, a similar but weaker trend appeared in young adult naive repertoires, and no such trend appeared in memory repertoires. Because the same donors could not be followed over many years, the conclusions depended on cross-sectional statistical analysis. Compared with coincidental sharing between unrelated individuals, out-of-frame TCR alpha sequences shared between twins showed an excess of sequences with low generation probability. Excess twin sharing in beta out-of-frame sequences was weaker because fewer shared sequences lowered the signal-to-noise ratio. Zero-insertion analyses could be partly confounded by invariant T cells such as MAIT and iNKT, although diverse VJ usage argued against such confounding for most clonotypes. In monozygotic twins, recombination models systematically underestimated out-of-frame TCR alpha sharing, but the models matched the sharing seen between unrelated individuals.

The V end loses 3 bases and the J end loses 0 bases, and a stretch of 9 bases separates them. The CDR3 numbers 15 residues from cysteine through phenylalanine. The only DNA kept is the CDR3, 45 bases in frame from the first base. The germline V gene specifies KGHSH as CDR1 and LQKENI as CDR2. The protocol used for the library was 5' RACE. Sequencing used an Illumina HiSeq 2000. Template switching introduced a universal primer binding site; the final cDNA contained a unique molecular identifier, enabling accurate counting of TCR cDNA molecules. Specific primers in the conserved constant-segment region were used to synthesize first-strand cDNA for the TCR alpha and beta chains. To control for contamination, each cDNA library was double barcoded with a SMART-Mk sample barcode plus Illumina barcodes. Two successive PCR steps introduced TruSeq adapter sequences along with Illumina sample barcodes. The Illumina HiSeq platform was used with custom primers to sequence TCR alpha and beta cDNA libraries. As for the authors' bioinformatics: MiGEC was used to process raw reads and extract unique molecular identifiers, and MiXCR was used to find CDR3 positions. For each individual, recombination models were inferred using an EM algorithm with the repgenHMM and IGoR tools. Shared clonotype analysis was performed with the tcR package in R, normalizing sharing by the product of cloneset sizes. Out-of-frame nonproductive sequences were analyzed to study raw recombination free of thymic and clonal selection effects. TCRdb cleaned the public reads at Q25 with fastp, built clones with MiXCR and kept in-frame beta chains. Under each unique CDR3 protein, matching rows form one entry showing the most common genes and DNA. The V and J calls and clone size come from TCRdb's table, not from the authors' own analysis. In this sample the table shows around 960,000 distinct CDR3 sequences, around 12% of which occur a single time. The ten largest clonotypes hold around 1.6% of the sample.

This clonotype has ten or more counts. This clone's antigen is unknown. There are no base qualities to consult, and no much larger clone falls within one base. Every donor in the study was a healthy Caucasian. The twin cohort consisted of three pairs of female monozygotic twins, all aged roughly 18 to 30 years. Peripheral blood mononuclear cells were used as the source from which RNA for TCR libraries was isolated. The sample was also linked to a second study, of yellow fever vaccine responses in identical twins. Per the second study: The authors reported that the T cell response to vaccination in identical twins appeared partly convergent and partly personalized. The study precisely tracked vaccine-responding T cell clones in identical twins.

Sequenced: PBMCs. Recombination joined TRBV18 with TRBJ2-1, and possibly TRBD2, on 5 matching bases. The receptor was derived from a woman between 18 and 29 years old in good health. CDR3 protein: CASSPGEGSYNEQFF. The bases are TGTGCCAGCTCACCGGGAGAGGGCTCCTACAATGAGCAGTTCTTC. Beyond the CDR3, the reference TRBV18 and TRBJ2-1 genes provide the residues; the full variable domain reads: NAGVMQNPRHLVRRRGQEARLRCSPMKGHSHVYWYRQLPEEGLKFMVYLQKENIIDESGMPKERFSAEFPKEGPSILRIQQVVRGDSAAYFCASSPGEGSYNEQFFGPGTRLTVL.